The 20 T cell receptor beta chains reported below all come from one sample, sequenced in a study of spatial heterogeneity in lung cancer. Broader study findings: The number of expanded tumor alpha and beta chains correlated with mutation number.

The time point is: sample taken at primary tumor resection. These receptors have no known antigen. TCRdb reanalysed the 5' RACE reads using MiXCR and keeps one entry per CDR3 protein. The sample lists approximately 25,000 distinct CDR3 sequences; around 9.2% were seen once. This specimen was lung tumor tissue, taken at surgery. The source is a male donor with early-stage non-small cell lung cancer.

V and J are TRBV29-1 and TRBJ2-3; 8 bases map to TRBD2. The CDR3 contains 13 residues. J gave up 8 bases and V 4 bases, and 8 bases lay outside the gene matches. From germline, CDR1 is SQVTM and CDR2 ANQGSEA. CDR3 DNA: TGCAGCGTTGGTAGCGGGGAACCTCCTACGCAGTATTTT. Translation gives CSVGSGEPPTQYF.

This clonotype was counted at least ten times. The chain combines TRBV7-9 with TRBJ2-7; TRBD1 agrees at 9 bases. Germline CDR1 is SEHNR and CDR2 is FQNEAQ (reference sequence). V lost 5 bases and J lost 3; bases outside the gene matches: 2. The CDR3 runs 13 residues. CDR3 protein: CASSGGQGYEQYF. CDR3 DNA sequence: TGTGCCAGCAGCGGGGGACAGGGCTACGAGCAGTACTTC. Based on the CDR3 plus reference TRBV7-9 and TRBJ2-7, the full variable domain is DTGVSQNPRHKITKRGQNVTFRCDPISEHNRLYWYRQTLGQGPEFLTYFQNEAQLEKSRLLSDRFSAERPKGSFSTLEIQRTEQGDSAMYLCASSGGQGYEQYFGPGTRLTVT.

This clonotype was observed at least ten times. CDR3 residues: CASSVLVSGANVLTF. The DNA of the CDR3 is TGTGCCAGCAGTGTTTTGGTCTCTGGGGCCAACGTCCTGACTTTC. This rearrangement joins TRBV2 to TRBJ2-6, with D uncertain. This CDR3 is built from 15 residues. CDR1 and CDR2 (germline): SNHLY, FYNNEI. Between the trimmed V and J ends, which lost 4 bases and 0 bases, there was a span of 7 bases.

A few counts support this clonotype. The gene calls are TRBV19 and TRBJ1-4; D unclear. The CDR3 extends over 13 amino acids. Trimming removed 9 bases at V and 0 bases at J, with 8 bases between. CDR1 LNHDA and CDR2 SQIVND come from the germline V gene (reference sequence). The CDR3 DNA sequence: TGTGCCAGCACCATCGCAACTAATGAAAAACTGTTTTTT. Residues: CASTIATNEKLFF.

In this sample, this clonotype turned up many times. The J gene is TRBJ2-7, the V gene TRBV20-1; TRBD2 matches 8 bases. There are 14 residues in the CDR3. In germline, CDR1 is DFQATT, CDR2 SNEGSKA (reference sequence). V lost 5 bases and J lost 0; bases outside the gene matches: 6. The DNA of the CDR3 is TGCAGTGCTGGCGCGGGACTAGTCTCCTACGAGCAGTACTTC. It specifies CSAGAGLVSYEQYF.

A single count supports this clonotype. V usage is TRBV2 and J usage is TRBJ2-2; D is perhaps TRBD2 (7 bases). Trimming cost V 5 bases and J 6 bases, with 16 bases left between them. The CDR3 contains 15 residues. Germline V lookup: CDR1 SNHLY, CDR2 FYNNEI. This chain's CDR3 is CASSPRGGAPGELFF. Here the CDR3 DNA reads TGTGCCAGCAGTCCGAGGGGGGGCGCCCCCGGGGAGCTGTTTTTT.

This clonotype was observed a handful of times. The chain joins TRBV7-3 to TRBJ2-5; D perhaps matches TRBD2 (5 bases). The germline V and J ends were trimmed by 2 bases and 0 bases, with 10 bases remaining between them. The germline gives CDR1 SGHTA, CDR2 FQGTGA. The CDR3 runs to 15 residues. The CDR3 here is CASSLAAGNQETQYF. CDR3 sequence (DNA): TGTGCCAGCAGCTTAGCGGCGGGTAACCAAGAGACCCAGTACTTC.

This clonotype was picked up many times. The chain couples TRBV25-1 to TRBJ1-1; D is unclear. The CDR3 is made up of 13 amino acids. Trimming cost V 4 bases and J 0 bases, with 6 bases left between them. CDR1 and CDR2 from the germline V gene are MGHDK and SYGVNS. In nucleotides, the CDR3 is TGTGCCAGCAGTGGTGACTTGAACACTGAAGCTTTCTTT. This gives the protein CASSGDLNTEAFF.

This clonotype occurred many times. This sequence joins TRBV4-1 and TRBJ1-2, with a tentative D call TRBD1 (6 bases). In germline, CDR1 is MGHRA, CDR2 YSYEKL. V was clipped by 2 bases and J by 5 bases, with 27 bases between them. The CDR3 consists of 19 residues. Here the CDR3 reads CASSQLSPVLTGSGYGYTF. CDR3 bases: TGCGCCAGCAGCCAACTCTCTCCCGTCCTTACAGGGTCGGGGTATGGCTACACCTTC.

The gene calls are TRBV7-6 and TRBJ2-3; the D gene is possibly TRBD2 (5 bases). The V gene lost 3 bases and the J gene lost 0 bases, with 10 bases spanning the gap. This CDR3 comprises 15 residues. Looked up from germline, CDR1 is SGHVS and CDR2 is FNYEAQ. The CDR3 DNA reads as TGTGCCAGCAGCTTTACGACGGGGAGCACAGATACGCAGTATTTT. This gives the protein CASSFTTGSTDTQYF.

This clonotype appeared many times. The V call is TRBV6-1, the J call TRBJ2-3, with unresolved D. Between the trimmed V and J ends, which lost 0 bases and 6 bases, there was a span of 13 bases. CDR3 length equals 15 residues. Germline V gene sequence: CDR1 MNHNS, CDR2 SASEGT. The CDR3 loop is CASSEAPGFWDTQYF. In DNA, the CDR3 is TGTGCCAGCAGTGAAGCCCCAGGATTCTGGGATACGCAGTATTTT.

This clonotype was picked up many times. V is TRBV28 and J is TRBJ2-1, with a possible D match to TRBD1 (6 bases). The CDR3 runs 14 residues. V was pared by 6 bases and J by 9 bases, with 18 bases between. The germline V gene has CDR1 MDHEN and CDR2 SYDVKM. CDR3 amino acids: CASSTTPDRSEQFF. The CDR3 DNA reads TGTGCCAGCAGCACTACACCCGACAGGTCTGAGCAGTTCTTC.

CDR3 nucleotides: TGTGCCAGCAGCTTGAGTCTAAGGGAGACCCAGTACTTC. Amino acid sequence: CASSLSLRETQYF. The chain employs TRBV5-5 and TRBJ2-5; unclear D gene. V lost 1 base to trimming and J lost 5 bases, with 9 bases between them. The germline V gene has CDR1 SGHKS and CDR2 YYEKEE (reference sequence). The CDR3 has 13 residues.

The rearrangement links TRBV6-2 or TRBV6-3 to TRBJ2-2; unclear D gene. Between the trimmed V and J ends, which lost 7 bases and 9 bases, there was a span of 12 bases. The germline V gene has CDR1 MNHEY and CDR2 SVGEGT. CDR3 length: 12 amino acids. The CDR3 is CASTDPRRELFF. The DNA of the CDR3 is TGTGCCAGCACAGACCCGCGCCGGGAGCTGTTTTTT.

This chain joins TRBV4-2 and TRBJ2-2, with D unclear. Deletions cut 0 bases from V and 3 bases from J, with 8 bases between. The CDR3 is 15 amino acids. From germline, CDR1 is LGHNA and CDR2 YNFKEQ. The CDR3 nucleotides are TGTGCCAGCAGCCAAGACTGGACCGACACCGGGGAGCTGTTTTTT. This encodes CASSQDWTDTGELFF.

By share, this clonotype counts as medium-sized. V usage is TRBV7-2 and J usage is TRBJ2-3; D may match TRBD1 or TRBD2 (5 bases each). The CDR3 has 17 residues. Per germline, CDR1 SGHTA and CDR2 FQGNSA. V was pared by 2 bases and J by 2 bases, with 17 bases between. As DNA, the CDR3 is TGTGCCAGCAGCTTAATTGTCGCCGGGGCGCTCACAGATACGCAGTATTTT. This translates into CASSLIVAGALTDTQYF.

This clonotype occurred many times. V usage is TRBV7-9 and J usage is TRBJ2-7, with D perhaps matching TRBD1 or TRBD2 (6 bases each). CDR1 is SEHNR and CDR2 is FQNEAQ in the germline V gene (reference sequence). This CDR3 comprises 15 residues. The germline V and J ends were trimmed by 7 bases and 2 bases, with 18 bases remaining between them. The DNA of the CDR3 is TGTGCCAGCACGGCAGGAGGGGGACTCACCTACGAGCAGTACTTC. Residues: CASTAGGGLTYEQYF.

The table lists this clonotype with a few counts. This sequence joins TRBV12-5 and TRBJ2-1; 7 bases are a match to TRBD1. CDR1 is LGHNT and CDR2 is FRNRAP in the germline V gene. CDR3 length: 13 residues. The ends lost 1 base at V and 6 bases at J; junction bases unmatched: 0. DNA for the CDR3: TGTGCTAGTGGTTTGGGACAGGGCAATGAGCAGTTCTTC. This gives the protein CASGLGQGNEQFF.

This clonotype showed up many times. This sequence joins TRBV4-2 and TRBJ2-7; D gene ambiguous. Germline V gene lookup returns CDR1 LGHNA and CDR2 YNFKEQ. The CDR3 is made up of 12 amino acids. The ends were cut back, 0 bases at V and 6 bases at J, with 6 bases in the middle. CDR3 in amino acids: CASSQDRSEQYF. In DNA form, the CDR3 reads TGTGCCAGCAGCCAAGATCGGAGCGAGCAGTACTTC.

Judged by abundance, this clonotype is medium-sized. The chain employs TRBV28 and TRBJ2-7; D may match TRBD1 or TRBD2 (6 bases each). The CDR3 extends over 11 amino acids. Germline loops: CDR1 MDHEN, CDR2 SYDVKM. V was shortened by 8 bases and J by 6 bases, with 11 bases between the two germline ends. CDR3 coding DNA: TGTGCCAGCCTAAGGGGGGCCGAGCAGTACTTC. As protein: CASLRGAEQYF.